A selection of T cell receptor beta chains follows, all from one sample in a study of blood T cell repertoires in COVID-19. Libraries were prepared by immunoSEQ multiplex PCR; TCRdb keeps only in-frame clonotypes and omits some of them. The sample lists around 60,000 clones, roughly three quarters seen once, with about 34% in the top ten. Sequencing was performed on peripheral blood. The receptors here all came from a human donor in a cohort sampled during active COVID-19. Both conserved end residues are part of each CDR3. The D gene is left open where the match is weak. Size is omitted from some rows. Given values are once, few, many or a class for expanded clones.

clone size: -
V gene: TRBV5-1
J gene: TRBJ2-7
D gene: TRBD1
CDR3 protein: CASSHDRAAQYF
CDR3 DNA: TGCGCCAGCAGCCATGACAGGGCGGCCCAGTACTTC

clone size: few
V gene: TRBV14
J gene: TRBJ1-4
D gene: TRBD1
CDR3 protein: CASSPQGASEKLFF
CDR3 DNA: TGTGCCAGCAGCCCTCAGGGGGCAAGTGAAAAACTGTTTTTT

clone size: -
V gene: TRBV3-1/TRBV3-2
J gene: TRBJ2-7
D gene: TRBD1
CDR3 protein: CASSNPGTGVHEQYF
CDR3 DNA: TGTGCCAGCAGCAACCCCGGGACAGGAGTCCACGAGCAGTACTTC

clone size: -
V gene: TRBV5-1
J gene: TRBJ2-1
D gene: TRBD2
CDR3 protein: CASSLALAGNEQFF
CDR3 DNA: TGCGCCAGCAGCTTGGCGCTAGCGGGGAATGAGCAGTTCTTC

clone size: -
V gene: TRBV10-2
J gene: TRBJ1-5
D gene: -
CDR3 protein: CASSVPPGQNSNQPQHF
CDR3 DNA: TGCGCCAGCAGTGTTCCCCCCGGACAGAATAGCAATCAGCCCCAGCATTTT

clone size: -
V gene: TRBV14
J gene: TRBJ1-3
D gene: -
CDR3 protein: CASSPLGGALGGNTIYF
CDR3 DNA: TGTGCCAGCAGCCCCCTAGGAGGGGCGTTAGGTGGAAACACCATATATTTT

clone size: -
V gene: TRBV4-1
J gene: TRBJ2-4
D gene: -
CDR3 protein: CASSQEESRIQYF
CDR3 DNA: TGCGCCAGCAGCCAGGAGGAGTCACGCATTCAGTACTTC

clone size: few
V gene: TRBV19
J gene: TRBJ1-5
D gene: -
CDR3 protein: CASSPVAGTNEPQHF
CDR3 DNA: TGTGCCAGTAGTCCAGTTGCCGGGACTAATGAGCCCCAGCATTTT

clone size: -
V gene: TRBV10-3
J gene: TRBJ2-1
D gene: -
CDR3 protein: CATHSQEGGQYEQFF
CDR3 DNA: TGTGCCACCCACTCCCAGGAGGGCGGCCAATACGAGCAGTTCTTC

clone size: -
V gene: TRBV4-1
J gene: TRBJ1-5
D gene: -
CDR3 protein: CASSQAPGIGQPQHF
CDR3 DNA: TGCGCCAGCAGCCAAGCCCCAGGGATAGGTCAGCCCCAGCATTTT

clone size: -
V gene: TRBV5-4
J gene: TRBJ1-3
D gene: -
CDR3 protein: CASSRGQSTGNTIYF
CDR3 DNA: TGTGCCAGCAGCCGCGGACAGTCAACTGGAAACACCATATATTTT

clone size: once
V gene: TRBV10-3
J gene: TRBJ2-5
D gene: TRBD1
CDR3 protein: CASWTGAGRETQYF
CDR3 DNA: TGTGCCTCCTGGACAGGGGCCGGGCGGGAGACCCAGTACTTC

clone size: -
V gene: TRBV11-2
J gene: TRBJ1-2
D gene: -
CDR3 protein: CASSPGGRGSF
CDR3 DNA: TGTGCCAGCAGCCCCGGGGGGCGGGGCAGCTTC

clone size: -
V gene: TRBV3-1/TRBV3-2
J gene: TRBJ2-7
D gene: TRBD2
CDR3 protein: CASSQRGGRPEQYF
CDR3 DNA: TGTGCCAGCAGCCAGCGGGGCGGGAGACCCGAGCAGTACTTC

clone size: -
V gene: TRBV19
J gene: TRBJ2-5
D gene: -
CDR3 protein: CASKRAYQETQYF
CDR3 DNA: TGTGCCAGTAAGCGGGCCTACCAAGAGACCCAGTACTTC

clone size: -
V gene: TRBV12-5
J gene: TRBJ1-5
D gene: -
CDR3 protein: CASGPLGGRQPQHF
CDR3 DNA: TGTGCTAGTGGTCCTCTAGGAGGCAGGCAGCCCCAGCATTTT

clone size: -
V gene: TRBV30
J gene: TRBJ2-3
D gene: TRBD2
CDR3 protein: CAWSPDLAGLGDTQYF
CDR3 DNA: TGTGCCTGGAGCCCCGACTTAGCGGGGTTAGGAGATACGCAGTATTTT

clone size: -
V gene: TRBV7-2
J gene: TRBJ1-1
D gene: TRBD1
CDR3 protein: CASSSWTGGAAEAFF
CDR3 DNA: TGTGCCAGCAGCTCGTGGACAGGGGGAGCGGCTGAAGCTTTCTTT